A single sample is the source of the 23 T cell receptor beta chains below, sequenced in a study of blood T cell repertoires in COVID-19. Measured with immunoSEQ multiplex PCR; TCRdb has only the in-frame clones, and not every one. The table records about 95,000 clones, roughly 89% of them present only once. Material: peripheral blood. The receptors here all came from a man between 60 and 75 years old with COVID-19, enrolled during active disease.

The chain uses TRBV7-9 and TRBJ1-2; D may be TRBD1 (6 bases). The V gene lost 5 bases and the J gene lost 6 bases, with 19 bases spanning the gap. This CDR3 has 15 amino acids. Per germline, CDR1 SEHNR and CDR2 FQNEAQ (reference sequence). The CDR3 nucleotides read TGTGCCAGCAGCACGGGACATCTATTCTTCGATGGCTACACCTTC. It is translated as CASSTGHLFFDGYTF.

The CDR3: CASRDRGVGEKLFF. The CDR3 nucleotides are TGTGCCAGCAGGGACAGGGGCGTCGGGGAAAAACTGTTTTTT. The chain joins TRBV7-9 to TRBJ1-4; 9 bases align to TRBD1. Looked up from germline, CDR1 is SEHNR and CDR2 is FQNEAQ (reference sequence). The length of the CDR3 is 14 residues. V trimming: 6 bases; J trimming: 8 bases; junction bases outside the gene matches: 7.

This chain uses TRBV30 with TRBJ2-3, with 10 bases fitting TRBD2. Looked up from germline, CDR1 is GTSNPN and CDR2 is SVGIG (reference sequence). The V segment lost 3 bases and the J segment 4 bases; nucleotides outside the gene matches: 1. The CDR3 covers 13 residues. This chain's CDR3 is CAWSGTSADTQYF. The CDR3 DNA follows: TGTGCCTGGAGCGGGACTAGCGCAGATACGCAGTATTTT.

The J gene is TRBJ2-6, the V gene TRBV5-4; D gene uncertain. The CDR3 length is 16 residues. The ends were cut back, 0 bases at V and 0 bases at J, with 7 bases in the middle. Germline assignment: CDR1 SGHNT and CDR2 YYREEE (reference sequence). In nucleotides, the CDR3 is TGTGCCAGCAGCTTGGTAGGAGCCTCTGGGGCCAACGTCCTGACTTTC. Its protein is CASSLVGASGANVLTF.

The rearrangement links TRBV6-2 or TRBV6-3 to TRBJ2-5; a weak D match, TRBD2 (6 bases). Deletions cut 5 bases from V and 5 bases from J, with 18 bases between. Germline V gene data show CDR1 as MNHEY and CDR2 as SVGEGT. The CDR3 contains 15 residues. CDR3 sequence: CASSKGRLRGETQYF. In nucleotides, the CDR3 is TGTGCCAGCAGTAAGGGACGCCTCCGGGGGGAGACCCAGTACTTC.

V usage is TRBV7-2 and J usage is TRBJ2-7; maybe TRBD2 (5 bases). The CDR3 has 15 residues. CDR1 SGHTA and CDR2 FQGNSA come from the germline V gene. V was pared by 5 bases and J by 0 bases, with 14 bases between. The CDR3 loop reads CASSIAPGNSYEQYF. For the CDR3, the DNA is TGTGCCAGCAGCATTGCGCCCGGGAACTCCTACGAGCAGTACTTC.

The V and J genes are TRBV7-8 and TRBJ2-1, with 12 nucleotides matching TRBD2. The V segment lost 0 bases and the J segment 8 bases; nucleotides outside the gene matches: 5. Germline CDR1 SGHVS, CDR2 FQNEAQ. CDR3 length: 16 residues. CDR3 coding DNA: TGTGCCAGCAGCTTAGCGAGACTAGCGGGAGACTATGAGCAGTTCTTC. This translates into CASSLARLAGDYEQFF.

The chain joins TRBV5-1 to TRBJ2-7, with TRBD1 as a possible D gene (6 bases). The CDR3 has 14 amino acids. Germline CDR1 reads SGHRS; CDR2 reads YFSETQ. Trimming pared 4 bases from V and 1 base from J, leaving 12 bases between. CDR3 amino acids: CASSPGTFSYEQYF. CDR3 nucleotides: TGCGCCAGCAGCCCGGGGACATTTTCCTACGAGCAGTACTTC.

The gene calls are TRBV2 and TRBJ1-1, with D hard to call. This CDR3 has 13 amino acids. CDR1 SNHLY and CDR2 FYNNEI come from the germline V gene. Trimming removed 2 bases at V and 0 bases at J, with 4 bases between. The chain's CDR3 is CASSEYMNTEAFF. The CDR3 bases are TGTGCCAGCAGTGAATACATGAACACTGAAGCTTTCTTT.

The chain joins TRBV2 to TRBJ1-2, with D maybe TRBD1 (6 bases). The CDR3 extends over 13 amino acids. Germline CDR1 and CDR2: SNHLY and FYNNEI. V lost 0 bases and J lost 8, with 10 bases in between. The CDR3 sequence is CASSEAQGGGYTF. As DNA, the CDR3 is TGTGCCAGCAGTGAAGCACAGGGAGGGGGCTACACCTTC. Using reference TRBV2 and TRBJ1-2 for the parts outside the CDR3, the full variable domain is EPEVTQTPSHQVTQMGQEVILRCVPISNHLYFYWYRQILGQKVEFLVSFYNNEISEKSEIFDDQFSVERPDGSNFTLKIRSTKLEDSAMYFCASSEAQGGGYTFGSGTRLTVV.

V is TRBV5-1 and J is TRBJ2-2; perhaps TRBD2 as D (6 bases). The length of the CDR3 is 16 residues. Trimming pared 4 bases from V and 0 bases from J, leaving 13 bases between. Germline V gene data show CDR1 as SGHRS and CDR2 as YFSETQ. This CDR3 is CASSTSSDPNTGELFF. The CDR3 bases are TGCGCCAGCAGCACTTCTAGCGACCCGAACACCGGGGAGCTGTTTTTT.

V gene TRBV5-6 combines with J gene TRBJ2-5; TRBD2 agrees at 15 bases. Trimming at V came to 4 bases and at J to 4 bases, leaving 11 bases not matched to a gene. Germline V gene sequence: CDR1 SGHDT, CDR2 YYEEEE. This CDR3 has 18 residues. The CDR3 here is CASSPLGLAGGEGETQYF. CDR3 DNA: TGTGCCAGCAGCCCGCTGGGACTAGCGGGAGGCGAGGGAGAGACCCAGTACTTC.

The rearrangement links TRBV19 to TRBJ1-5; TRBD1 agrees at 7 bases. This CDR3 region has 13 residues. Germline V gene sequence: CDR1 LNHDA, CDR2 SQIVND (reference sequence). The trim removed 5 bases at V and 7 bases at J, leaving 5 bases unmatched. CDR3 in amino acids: CASSVDRAQPQHF. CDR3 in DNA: TGTGCCAGTAGTGTCGACAGGGCCCAGCCCCAGCATTTT.

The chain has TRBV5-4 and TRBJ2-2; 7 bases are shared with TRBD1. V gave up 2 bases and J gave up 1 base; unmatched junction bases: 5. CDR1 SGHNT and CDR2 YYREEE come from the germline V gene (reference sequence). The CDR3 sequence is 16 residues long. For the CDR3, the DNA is TGTGCCAGCAGCTTATCAGGGGGTCAGAACACCGGGGAGCTGTTTTTT. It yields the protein CASSLSGGQNTGELFF.

The CDR3 nucleotides read TGTGCCAGCAGCCCGGTTATAGGCGGGACAGATACGCAGTATTTT. Translation: CASSPVIGGTDTQYF. The chain recombines TRBV5-4 with TRBJ2-3, with D possibly matching TRBD2 (5 bases). There are 15 residues in the CDR3. The V and J ends lost 4 bases and 3 bases respectively, with 15 bases between them. Germline V gene sequence: CDR1 SGHNT, CDR2 YYREEE (reference sequence). Full variable domain (outside the CDR3, taken from reference TRBV5-4 and TRBJ2-3): ETGVTQSPTHLIKTRGQQVTLRCSSQSGHNTVSWYQQALGQGPQFIFQYYREEENGRGNFPPRFSGLQFPNYSSELNVNALELDDSALYLCASSPVIGGTDTQYFGPGTRLTVL.

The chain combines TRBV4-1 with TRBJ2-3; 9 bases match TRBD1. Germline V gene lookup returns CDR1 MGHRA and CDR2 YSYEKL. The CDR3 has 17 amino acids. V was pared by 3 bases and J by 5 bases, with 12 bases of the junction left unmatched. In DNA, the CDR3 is TGCGCCAGCAGCCAGGGTATCGGGACAGGGATCCTAGATACGCAGTATTTT. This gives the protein CASSQGIGTGILDTQYF.

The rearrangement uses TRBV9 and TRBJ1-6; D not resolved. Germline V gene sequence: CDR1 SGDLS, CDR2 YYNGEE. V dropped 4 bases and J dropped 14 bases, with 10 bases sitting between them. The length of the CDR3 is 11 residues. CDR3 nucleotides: TGTGCCAGCAGCCGCGGATTCACCCTCCACTTT. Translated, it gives CASSRGFTLHF.

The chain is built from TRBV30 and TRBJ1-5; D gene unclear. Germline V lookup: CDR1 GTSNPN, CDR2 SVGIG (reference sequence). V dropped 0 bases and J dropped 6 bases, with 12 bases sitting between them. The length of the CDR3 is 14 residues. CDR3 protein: CAWSVAPSGQPQHF. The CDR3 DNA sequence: TGTGCCTGGAGTGTAGCACCAAGCGGTCAGCCCCAGCATTTT.

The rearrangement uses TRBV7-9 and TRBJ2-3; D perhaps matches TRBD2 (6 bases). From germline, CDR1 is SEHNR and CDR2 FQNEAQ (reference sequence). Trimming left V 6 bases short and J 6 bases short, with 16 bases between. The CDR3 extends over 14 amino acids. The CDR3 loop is CASRRDFLTDTQYF. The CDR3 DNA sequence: TGTGCCAGCAGGAGGGACTTCCTGACGGATACGCAGTATTTT.

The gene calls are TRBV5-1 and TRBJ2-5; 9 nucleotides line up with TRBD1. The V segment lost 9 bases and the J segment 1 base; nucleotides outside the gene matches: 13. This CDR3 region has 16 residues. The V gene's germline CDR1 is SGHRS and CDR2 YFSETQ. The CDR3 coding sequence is TGCGCCACTTCACCCCACGGACAGGGGTCCCAAGAGACCCAGTACTTC. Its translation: CATSPHGQGSQETQYF.

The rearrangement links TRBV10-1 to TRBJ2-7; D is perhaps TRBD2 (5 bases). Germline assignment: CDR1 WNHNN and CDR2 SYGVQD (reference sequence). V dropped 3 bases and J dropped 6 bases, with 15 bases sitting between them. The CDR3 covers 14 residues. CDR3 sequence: CASSDAGQAGEQYF. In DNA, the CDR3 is TGCGCCAGCAGTGACGCCGGGCAGGCGGGCGAGCAGTACTTC.

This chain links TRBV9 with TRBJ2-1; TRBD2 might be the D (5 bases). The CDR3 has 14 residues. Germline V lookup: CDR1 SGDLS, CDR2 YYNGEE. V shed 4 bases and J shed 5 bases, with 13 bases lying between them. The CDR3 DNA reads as TGTGCCAGCAGCTCACAAAAGGAGGACAATGAGCAGTTCTTC. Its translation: CASSSQKEDNEQFF.

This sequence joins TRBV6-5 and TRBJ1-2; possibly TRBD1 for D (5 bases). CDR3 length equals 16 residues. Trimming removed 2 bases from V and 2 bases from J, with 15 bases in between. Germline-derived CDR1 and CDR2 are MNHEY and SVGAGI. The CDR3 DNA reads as TGTGCCAGCAGTTACACCCTAGGGGAGGTAAACTATGGCTACACCTTC. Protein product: CASSYTLGEVNYGYTF.